Below, 27 T cell receptor beta chains from the same sample are listed, as sequenced in a study of Tregs in tolerant kidney transplant recipients. Only in-frame clones appear in the TCRdb table, and some are missing; sequencing was by immunoSEQ multiplex PCR. The sample shows some 90,000 clones, about 92% of them seen only once. Sequencing input: CD8+ T cells from blood. The receptors derive from a human donor in good health.

The V gene is TRBV13, the J gene TRBJ2-7, with a possible D match to TRBD2 (7 bases). Trimming took 4 bases from V and 3 from J, leaving 16 bases between them. This CDR3 comprises 15 residues. The germline V gene encodes CDR1 PRHDT and CDR2 FYEKMQ (reference sequence). CDR3 DNA sequence: TGTGCCAGCAGCTCACAGGGAGGGAAAAACTACGAGCAGTACTTC. This gives the protein CASSSQGGKNYEQYF. Drawing the rest from reference TRBV13 and TRBJ2-7, the complete variable domain is AAGVIQSPRHLIKEKRETATLKCYPIPRHDTVYWYQQGPGQDPQFLISFYEKMQSDKGSIPDRFSAQQFSDYHSELNMSSLELGDSALYFCASSSQGGKNYEQYFGPGTRLTVT.

The chain is built from TRBV4-1 and TRBJ2-7, with TRBD1 matching over 9 bases. CDR1 and CDR2 (germline): MGHRA, YSYEKL. Trimming took 0 bases from V and 4 from J; bases not matched to a gene: 4. The CDR3 loop spans 15 amino acids. This CDR3 is CASSQEGTGRYEQYF. CDR3 nucleotides: TGCGCCAGCAGCCAAGAGGGGACAGGGCGATACGAGCAGTACTTC.

This clone has a single count. This chain connects TRBV11-2 to TRBJ1-1; D is unclear. Trimming removed 0 bases at V and 8 bases at J, with 7 bases between. The CDR3 covers 12 residues. CDR1 and CDR2 (germline): SGHAT, FQNNGV. The CDR3 sequence is CASSLELGEAFF. The CDR3 nucleotides are TGTGCCAGCAGCTTAGAACTTGGGGAAGCTTTCTTT.

Here the CDR3 DNA reads TGCGCCAGCAGCCCACAACCGGGACAGCTAAGCACAGATACGCAGTATTTT. This translates into CASSPQPGQLSTDTQYF. V usage is TRBV4-1 and J usage is TRBJ2-3; 7 nucleotides line up with TRBD1. Germline V CDR1 and CDR2: MGHRA, YSYEKL. The CDR3 has 17 amino acids. Trimming took 4 bases from V and 0 from J; bases not matched to a gene: 10.

The rearrangement uses TRBV27 and TRBJ1-2; D remains unclear. The CDR3 length is 13 residues. With 7 bases removed from V and 3 bases from J, the gap between germline ends came to 12 bases. Germline V CDR1 and CDR2: MNHEY, SMNVEV (reference sequence). The CDR3 region is CASTGSEDYGYTF. The CDR3 nucleotides are TGTGCCAGCACGGGGTCAGAGGACTATGGCTACACCTTC.

The V gene is TRBV5-5, the J gene TRBJ1-1; D remains ambiguous. The CDR3 loop spans 15 amino acids. Germline CDR1 and CDR2: SGHKS and YYEKEE (reference sequence). V was clipped by 4 bases and J by 1 base, with 14 bases between them. This chain's CDR3 is CASSTDVSGNTEAFF. CDR3 sequence (DNA): TGTGCCAGCAGCACGGACGTCTCCGGGAACACTGAAGCTTTCTTT.

This chain links TRBV11-2 with TRBJ2-7, with 8 bases lining up with TRBD2. The trim removed 1 base at V and 11 bases at J, leaving 10 bases unmatched. This CDR3 comprises 14 residues. CDR1 SGHAT and CDR2 FQNNGV come from the germline V gene. The CDR3 DNA is TGTGCCAGCAGCTTAGCGGGACTAGGAAATAATAAGTACTTC. Its protein is CASSLAGLGNNKYF.

V and J are TRBV7-6 and TRBJ1-1; 7 bases are a match to TRBD1. J lost 5 bases, V lost 3 bases, and 9 bases had no gene match. CDR3 size: 15 residues. The germline gives CDR1 SGHVS, CDR2 FNYEAQ. In DNA, the CDR3 is TGTGCCAGCAGCTTTCGACAGGGCCACGAGACTGAAGCTTTCTTT. This translates into CASSFRQGHETEAFF. The full variable domain, in which reference TRBV7-6 and TRBJ1-1 provide the parts outside the CDR3, is GAGVSQSPRYKVTKRGQDVALRCDPISGHVSLYWYRQALGQGPEFLTYFNYEAQQDKSGLPNDRFSAERPEGSISTLTIQRTEQRDSAMYRCASSFRQGHETEAFFGQGTRLTVV.

V and J are TRBV2 and TRBJ1-4, with TRBD1 identical over 10 bases. The V gene's germline CDR1 is SNHLY and CDR2 FYNNEI. The CDR3 is 17 amino acids. The junction had 9 bases not matched to a gene; V was cut back by 1 base and J by 7 bases. The CDR3: CASSEGGQGDPREKLFF. The CDR3 region has the DNA TGTGCCAGCAGTGAAGGAGGACAGGGGGACCCACGTGAAAAACTGTTTTTT.

For the CDR3, the DNA is TGTGCCAGCAGGGACCCGGGACAGGGGTGGTACGAGCAGTACTTC. It translates to CASRDPGQGWYEQYF. The V gene is TRBV6-5, the J gene TRBJ2-7; 10 positions agree with TRBD1. Germline trimming cut 6 bases from V and 4 bases from J; bases unmatched to any gene: 9. The CDR3 has 15 amino acids. Germline CDR1 reads MNHEY; CDR2 reads SVGAGI.

The sample holds one count of this clone. J is TRBJ2-1 and V is TRBV4-1; a weak D match, TRBD1 (5 bases). V was cut by 0 bases and J by 0 bases, with 12 bases left in between. CDR1 and CDR2 (germline): MGHRA, YSYEKL. The CDR3 extends over 17 amino acids. The CDR3 sequence: CASSQDTRQSSYNEQFF. CDR3 nucleotides: TGCGCCAGCAGCCAAGATACTCGACAGAGCTCCTACAATGAGCAGTTCTTC.

V and J are TRBV5-6 and TRBJ2-7; 8 bases match TRBD2. V lost 2 bases and J lost 4; bases outside the gene matches: 8. The CDR3 is 15 residues long. The germline gives CDR1 SGHDT, CDR2 YYEEEE. CDR3 sequence reads: CASSFIREGHYEQYF. CDR3 bases: TGTGCCAGCAGCTTTATTCGGGAGGGTCATTACGAGCAGTACTTC.

The V gene is TRBV5-4, the J gene TRBJ2-3; weak D call: TRBD1 (8 bases). V was clipped by 0 bases and J by 0 bases, with 14 bases between them. Germline V gene sequence: CDR1 SGHNT, CDR2 YYREEE (reference sequence). The CDR3 totals 17 residues. CDR3 DNA sequence: TGTGCCAGCAGCTTGGGTACAGGGGGGGTTAGCACAGATACGCAGTATTTT. This translates into CASSLGTGGVSTDTQYF.

This rearrangement joins TRBV5-1 to TRBJ2-3; 12 bases are shared with TRBD2. With V trimmed by 2 bases and J by 8 bases, 6 bases remained unmatched. CDR3 size: 15 residues. Germline CDR1 and CDR2: SGHRS and YFSETQ. The CDR3 bases are TGCGCCAGCAGCTTATCTAGCGGGGGGGCCCCTACGCAGTATTTT. This translates into CASSLSSGGAPTQYF.

The V gene is TRBV7-2, the J gene TRBJ2-7; 12 bases fit TRBD2. CDR3 size: 15 residues. Germline CDR1 is SGHTA and CDR2 is FQGNSA. J gave up 3 bases and V 3 bases, and 3 bases lay outside the gene matches. The CDR3 DNA reads TGTGCCAGCAGCTTGCGGACTAGCGGGGACTACGAGCAGTACTTC. Its translation is CASSLRTSGDYEQYF.

This chain connects TRBV12-5 to TRBJ2-1, with a weak D call TRBD2 (5 bases). The V and J ends lost 6 bases and 3 bases respectively, with 6 bases between them. CDR1 and CDR2 from the germline V gene are LGHNT and FRNRAP. The CDR3 runs to 12 residues. CDR3 sequence reads: CASGLVYNEQFF. The CDR3, as DNA: TGTGCTAGTGGACTAGTCTACAATGAGCAGTTCTTC.

This clone was counted a single time. J is TRBJ1-1 and V is TRBV4-2, with D possibly being TRBD1 (6 bases). Germline values: CDR1 LGHNA, CDR2 YNFKEQ. Trimming cost V 3 bases and J 5 bases, with 19 bases left between them. This CDR3 has 16 amino acids. CDR3 coding DNA: TGTGCCAGCAGCCAGCCGGTCGGGGGGCGGGATACTGAAGCTTTCTTT. This translates into CASSQPVGGRDTEAFF.

This clone came up a few times. V gene TRBV7-8 combines with J gene TRBJ1-6; unclear D gene. Per germline, CDR1 SGHVS and CDR2 FQNEAQ. The CDR3 sequence is 14 residues long. Trimming pared 0 bases from V and 10 bases from J, leaving 10 bases between. The CDR3 nucleotides read TGTGCCAGCAGCTTAGCCCTGGGTTACTCACCCCTCCACTTT. Its protein is CASSLALGYSPLHF.

The chain recombines TRBV4-1 with TRBJ1-2; tentative D call: TRBD1 (6 bases). CDR1 is MGHRA, CDR2 YSYEKL, per germline. Between the trimmed V and J ends, which lost 8 bases and 5 bases, there was a span of 12 bases. The CDR3 spans 12 residues. For the CDR3, the DNA is TGCGCCAGCCGGGGACATTCGTATGGCTACACCTTC. Translating gives CASRGHSYGYTF.

This chain connects TRBV7-9 to TRBJ1-1; possibly TRBD1 for D (6 bases). Germline CDR1 and CDR2: SEHNR and FQNEAQ (reference sequence). V was pared by 10 bases and J by 12 bases, with 18 bases between. CDR3 length: 11 residues. In DNA, the CDR3 is TGTGCCACTACAGGGCCAGGGGAATCTTTCTTT. Protein: CATTGPGESFF.

The V gene is TRBV5-6, the J gene TRBJ1-3; 7 bases agree with TRBD1. Germline CDR1 is SGHDT and CDR2 is YYEEEE. Germline trimming cut 4 bases from V and 3 bases from J; bases unmatched to any gene: 10. The CDR3 is made up of 16 amino acids. The CDR3 nucleotides are TGTGCCAGCAGCAGCGACAGGGAAGTTCATGGAAACACCATATATTTT. This sequence encodes CASSSDREVHGNTIYF.

The chain links TRBV6-5 to TRBJ2-7; no reliable D call. The V end was cut by 6 bases, the J end by 3 bases, with 18 bases between. CDR1 and CDR2 from the germline V gene are MNHEY and SVGAGI. The CDR3 is 15 amino acids. DNA for the CDR3: TGTGCCAGCAGACCCCGGTGGTCGGTACGCTACGAGCAGTACTTC. This encodes CASRPRWSVRYEQYF.

This clone was seen just once. The J gene is TRBJ2-7, the V gene TRBV7-9, with 9 bases that match TRBD2. CDR1 and CDR2 (germline): SEHNR, FQNEAQ (reference sequence). CDR3 length: 16 residues. The V gene end was trimmed by 5 bases and the J gene end by 0 bases; junction bases not matched to a gene: 8. The DNA of the CDR3 is TGTGCCAGCAGCGCCGTAGCGGGAGTCCCCTCCTACGAGCAGTACTTC. It specifies CASSAVAGVPSYEQYF. Looking up the rest from reference TRBV7-9 and TRBJ2-7 gives the full variable domain: DTGVSQNPRHKITKRGQNVTFRCDPISEHNRLYWYRQTLGQGPEFLTYFQNEAQLEKSRLLSDRFSAERPKGSFSTLEIQRTEQGDSAMYLCASSAVAGVPSYEQYFGPGTRLTVT.

The chain joins TRBV7-9 to TRBJ2-1; no clear D. CDR3 length: 11 amino acids. Germline V lookup: CDR1 SEHNR, CDR2 FQNEAQ (reference sequence). V dropped 5 bases and J dropped 9 bases, with 8 bases sitting between them. The DNA of the CDR3 is TGTGCCAGCAGCCCGGTTGGTGAGCAGTTCTTC. Encoded protein: CASSPVGEQFF.

By its share, this clone is medium-sized. The CDR3 coding sequence is TGTGCCAGCAGTCCGACGGGACTAGCGGGAGGAGATCTCTACAATGAGCAGTTCTTC. This codes for CASSPTGLAGGDLYNEQFF. The rearrangement links TRBV27 to TRBJ2-1; 15 nucleotides line up with TRBD2. Germline V gives CDR1 MNHEY, CDR2 SMNVEV (reference sequence). CDR3 length: 19 amino acids. J lost 3 bases, V lost 5 bases, and 11 bases had no gene match.

The chain has TRBV11-2 and TRBJ2-5; 14 nucleotides line up with TRBD2. The CDR3 sequence is 16 residues long. With V trimmed by 1 base and J by 4 bases, 2 bases remained unmatched. Germline V lookup: CDR1 SGHAT, CDR2 FQNNGV. CDR3 nucleotides: TGTGCCAGCAGCTTAGCCGGGACTAGCGGGGGAGAGACCCAGTACTTC. Its protein product is CASSLAGTSGGETQYF.

In DNA form, the CDR3 reads TGTGCCAGCAGTGGTCTGCTCTACGAGCAGTACTTC. Its translation is CASSGLLYEQYF. The gene calls are TRBV25-1 and TRBJ2-7; D call uncertain. Germline V gene data show CDR1 as MGHDK and CDR2 as SYGVNS. The CDR3 is 12 residues long. The V end lost 4 bases, the J end lost 3 bases, and 7 bases lay between the germline ends.